The sequence of this T cell receptor (beta chain) was determined in a study of neurological immune-mediated disorders. Study observations and caveats: Phylogenetic grouping put 18 of 34 multiple sclerosis patients' repertoires into one related-CDR3 cluster, a possible signature.

One entry per CDR3 protein, called by TCRdb with MiXCR from the 5' RACE reads. The sample carries tens of thousands of distinct CDR3 sequences, almost 3.5% recorded once. This clonotype was recorded many times. Its matching antigen is unknown. The CDR3 has 18 amino acids. CDR1 and CDR2 (germline): SGHAT, FQNNGV. V lost 5 bases and J lost 0; bases outside the gene matches: 12. The TCR comes from a man in his forties or fifties with multiple sclerosis. The V and J genes are TRBV11-2 and TRBJ1-1, with 10 bases fitting TRBD1. Sequencing used PBMCs. The CDR3 DNA reads as TGTGCCAGCAGCCGTATGACAGGGGGCCAGTTCATGAACACTGAAGCTTTCTTT. It is translated as CASSRMTGGQFMNTEAFF.